This T cell receptor (beta chain) was captured in a study of human T cells and chemical hapten exposure. Study background: Patch testing placed 0.01% DPC on the upper back, with readings at 6 days. The variation in per-sample TCR yields arose mainly from small differences in pooled library volumes.

J was trimmed by 4 bases and V by 4 bases; bases with no gene match: 10. The germline CDR1 and CDR2 sequences are SQVTM and ANQGSEA. The CDR3 is made up of 15 amino acids. Study outcomes and limitations: Since the donors had alopecia, their immune response may not be the same as that of healthy people. Significantly more large CDR3 similarity clusters were formed by expanded TCRs than by controls.

Via MiXCR, TCRdb re-called the RACE reads, giving one row per CDR3 protein. The data contain some 81,000 distinct CDR3 sequences, approximately 8% of them singletons. Noted time point: patch test 1, 2 weeks after DPC sensitization. The sample's treatment: therapeutic diphenylcyclopropenone sensitization with weekly scalp DPC. This clonotype was seen repeatedly, ten times or more. Its antigen remains unknown. The chain is built from TRBV29-1 and TRBJ2-1; 7 positions match TRBD1. Source: whole blood, taken in connection with sensitization to the hapten diphenylcyclopropenone (DPC). This receptor was obtained from a woman in her thirties with alopecia areata. Some clones in this sample may be carry-over from other donors' samples. CDR3 sequence (DNA): TGCAGCGTTGCAGAAAGGGACAGACTTTACAATGAGCAGTTCTTC. It yields the protein CSVAERDRLYNEQFF.